Presented here are 8 T cell receptor beta chains from one specimen sequenced in a study of T-cell reconstitution after alpha-beta-depleted transplantation in children (dated by TCRdb to about 2016). Libraries were prepared through PCR. Sequencing used an Illumina HiSeq 2500. Molecular barcoding was employed in the preparation of TCR libraries, with unique molecular identifiers being used to normalize TCRbeta repertoire quantification. Starting from the raw public reads, TCRdb applied fastp trimming at Q25, assembled clones with MiXCR and retained in-frame beta chains. Each entry merges the rows of one CDR3 protein and shows their most common DNA and genes. This sample comprises around 200,000 distinct CDR3 sequences, 8.4% of them detected only once. The ten largest clonotypes hold less than 40% of the sample. This specimen's treatment or condition label, interpreted: allogeneic hematopoietic cell transplantation with graft depleted of TCRalphabeta T cells and CD19 B cells.

Sequencing was performed on PBMCs, mostly from graft donor cells, taken 360 days after TCRalphabeta/CD19-depleted stem cell transplant. Receptors originate from a male patient under 10 years old who had a stem cell transplant for acute myeloid leukemia, so the T cells may come from the graft donor.

In this sample, this clonotype turned up a few times. In DNA form, the CDR3 reads TGTGCCACCAGCAGAGGTATAGGGGGCCTTGCTAGCACAGATACGCAGTATTTT. Its translation is CATSRGIGGLASTDTQYF. The chain recombines TRBV15 with TRBJ2-3; 7 bases fit TRBD1. V shed 1 base and J 0 bases; nucleotides not matched to a gene: 10. From germline, CDR1 is LNHNV and CDR2 YYDKDF (reference sequence). The CDR3 has 18 residues.

V is TRBV5-1 and J is TRBJ2-1, with no clear D. Trimming pared 0 bases from V and 0 bases from J, leaving 10 bases between. The CDR3 totals 16 residues. The germline CDR1 and CDR2 sequences are SGHRS and YFSETQ. The CDR3 DNA reads TGCGCCAGCAGCTTGGTGAGAGTCAACTCCTACAATGAGCAGTTCTTC. This encodes CASSLVRVNSYNEQFF. Full variable domain (rest looked up from reference TRBV5-1 and TRBJ2-1): KAGVTQTPRYLIKTRGQQVTLSCSPISGHRSVSWYQQTPGQGLQFLFEYFSETQRNKGNFPGRFSGRQFSNSRSEMNVSTLELGDSALYLCASSLVRVNSYNEQFFGPGTRLTVL.

The chain joins TRBV12-3 or TRBV12-4 to TRBJ1-1; D might be TRBD1 (5 bases). Trimming left V 4 bases short and J 5 bases short, with 14 bases between. This CDR3 region has 14 residues. In DNA form, the CDR3 reads TGTGCCAGCAGTTCGGGACTCGGAGGGACTGAAGCTTTCTTT. Translation: CASSSGLGGTEAFF.

This clonotype was counted only a few times. The chain recombines TRBV20-1 with TRBJ2-1; 10 positions match TRBD1. Losses at the gene ends were 5 bases for V and 6 bases for J; bases not matched to a gene: 7. The CDR3 extends over 14 amino acids. From germline, CDR1 is DFQATT and CDR2 SNEGSKA (reference sequence). The DNA of the CDR3 is TGCAGTGCTCGACAGGGGGCAGGCCGCAATGAGCAGTTCTTC. Translated: CSARQGAGRNEQFF.

The sample holds many counts of this clonotype. The genes are TRBV20-1 and TRBJ2-1; D assignment may be TRBD1 or TRBD2 (5 bases each). CDR3 size: 11 residues. Looked up from germline, CDR1 is DFQATT and CDR2 is SNEGSKA (reference sequence). Trimming removed 3 bases from V and 10 bases from J, with 10 bases in between. The CDR3 DNA reads as TGCAGTGCTAGGGGGGTCTTCGAGCAGTTCTTC. Its translation is CSARGVFEQFF.

This clonotype came up many times. This chain uses TRBV20-1 with TRBJ2-3; TRBD2 matches 9 bases. With V trimmed by 7 bases and J by 1 base, 3 bases remained unmatched. The germline V gene encodes CDR1 DFQATT and CDR2 SNEGSKA (reference sequence). The CDR3 contains 13 residues. The CDR3: CSGGRAGTDTQYF. The CDR3 nucleotides read TGCAGTGGCGGGAGGGCCGGCACAGATACGCAGTATTTT.

This clonotype appeared a few times. This chain links TRBV20-1 with TRBJ2-5, with a possible D match to TRBD2 (6 bases). CDR1 and CDR2 (germline): DFQATT, SNEGSKA (reference sequence). The V end lost 4 bases, the J end lost 5 bases, and 17 bases lay between the germline ends. This CDR3 has 14 residues. The CDR3: CSAKRVAPRETQYF. The DNA of the CDR3 is TGCAGTGCTAAGCGGGTTGCCCCAAGGGAGACCCAGTACTTC.

The chain joins TRBV4-2 to TRBJ2-7, with D possibly called TRBD1 or TRBD2 (5 bases each). CDR1 is LGHNA, CDR2 YNFKEQ, per germline. The CDR3 extends over 15 amino acids. V dropped 0 bases and J dropped 7 bases, with 16 bases sitting between them. The CDR3 protein is CASSQDTGPYDEQYF. In nucleotides, the CDR3 is TGTGCCAGCAGCCAAGATACGGGACCCTACGATGAGCAGTACTTC.